The 17 T cell receptor beta chains listed next were all sequenced from one sample in a study of Tregs in tolerant kidney transplant recipients. Recipients received nonmyeloablative bone marrow transplants from related graft donors, with transient mixed chimerism. TCRdb's copy holds only in-frame clones and misses some; the assay was immunoSEQ multiplex PCR. The table shows more than 90,000 clones, with 90% to 95% occurring only once. The sequencing used CD4+ T cells from blood (PBMCs), collected 12 months after the transplant. The receptors originated from a human patient who received a combined kidney and bone marrow transplant. A subset of T cells may come from the graft donor.

This chain joins TRBV11-3 and TRBJ2-5; 8 bases agree with TRBD1. Trimming took 5 bases from V and 3 from J; bases not matched to a gene: 8. CDR3 length: 15 residues. Germline-derived CDR1 and CDR2 are SGHNT and YENEEA. CDR3 sequence (DNA): TGTGCCAGCAGCACCGACAGGGGATGGAAAGAGACCCAGTACTTC. Protein product: CASSTDRGWKETQYF.

The chain employs TRBV5-6 and TRBJ1-1; TRBD1 agrees at 11 bases. Germline V gives CDR1 SGHDT, CDR2 YYEEEE. V lost 4 bases, J lost 0 bases, and 5 bases stayed unmatched. The CDR3 has 16 residues. The CDR3 here is CASSRGQGVMNTEAFF. The CDR3 region has the DNA TGTGCCAGCAGCCGGGGACAGGGGGTAATGAACACTGAAGCTTTCTTT.

As for this clone: Sequence at one end of the junction differs from germline and may be a read error. Other DNA sequences of this sample code for an identical CDR3. This chain links TRBV5-4 with TRBJ1-6; D is unclear. Germline V gene data show CDR1 as SGHNT and CDR2 as YYREEE (reference sequence). This CDR3 has 15 amino acids. CDR3 amino acids: CASSRSGSDNSPLHF. For the CDR3, the DNA is TGTGCCAGCAGCCGATCGGGGTCGGATAATTCCCCCCTCCACTTT.

This chain connects TRBV5-4 to TRBJ1-6, with unresolved D. The germline V gene has CDR1 SGHNT and CDR2 YYREEE (reference sequence). The CDR3 length is 15 residues. Trimming pared 0 bases from V and 6 bases from J, leaving 10 bases between. The DNA of the CDR3 is TGTGCCAGCAGCTTGGCGGTGGGCCCTAATTCACCCCTCCACTTT. This encodes CASSLAVGPNSPLHF.

The rearrangement joins TRBV7-3 to TRBJ2-3, with 7 nucleotides matching TRBD1. The CDR3 covers 13 residues. Germline trimming cut 5 bases from V and 4 bases from J; bases unmatched to any gene: 3. Germline V CDR1 and CDR2: SGHTA, FQGTGA. In nucleotides, the CDR3 is TGTGCCAGCAGCATCGGACAGGCAGATACGCAGTATTTT. Its protein is CASSIGQADTQYF.

A word on this clone: Germline is not matched at one junction end, which may reflect a read error. Other DNA sequences within the sample encode an identical CDR3. The CDR3 bases are TGTGCCAGCACCGGACAGTATAATTCCCCCCTCCACTTT. As protein: CASTGQYNSPLHF. This sequence joins TRBV2 and TRBJ1-6, with D perhaps TRBD1 (6 bases). This CDR3 contains 13 residues. Germline V gives CDR1 SNHLY, CDR2 FYNNEI.

The J gene is TRBJ1-2, the V gene TRBV7-2; no firm D call. The V end lost 1 base, the J end lost 2 bases, and 11 bases lay between the germline ends. Germline V gene data show CDR1 as SGHTA and CDR2 as FQGNSA. The CDR3 is 15 amino acids. The CDR3 sequence: CASSLDRATNYGYTF. Here the CDR3 DNA reads TGTGCCAGCAGCTTAGACAGAGCAACCAACTATGGCTACACCTTC.

The J gene is TRBJ2-5, the V gene TRBV4-2; TRBD1 aligns across 9 bases. Germline V gene lookup returns CDR1 LGHNA and CDR2 YNFKEQ. CDR3 size: 13 residues. With 4 bases clipped from V and 3 bases from J, the junction kept 0 bases outside the gene matches. The DNA of the CDR3 is TGTGCCAGCAGCCGGACAGGGGAAGAGACCCAGTACTTC. Its protein product is CASSRTGEETQYF.

V is TRBV5-6 and J is TRBJ2-3; 16 positions agree with TRBD2. The germline gives CDR1 SGHDT, CDR2 YYEEEE. There are 19 residues in the CDR3. V was clipped by 6 bases and J by 10 bases; unmatched bases: 20. The CDR3 region is CASTRPGLAGGTALTAQYF. CDR3 coding DNA: TGTGCCAGCACCCGGCCGGGACTAGCGGGGGGGACGGCGCTGACGGCGCAGTATTTT.

V gene TRBV4-1 combines with J gene TRBJ2-4; 7 bases line up with TRBD1. CDR1 and CDR2 (germline): MGHRA, YSYEKL. The length of the CDR3 is 19 residues. V lost 1 base to trimming and J lost 1 base; unmatched junction nucleotides: 13. The CDR3 region is CASSQVQGVGIGAKNIQYF. CDR3 bases: TGCGCCAGCAGCCAAGTCCAGGGGGTAGGTATTGGGGCCAAAAACATTCAGTACTTC.

This clone was recorded once. The DNA for the CDR3 is TGTGCCAGCAGCATTACCAGGACAGGGGCAGATACGCAGTATTTT. Its translation: CASSITRTGADTQYF. The gene calls are TRBV11-3 and TRBJ2-3; 9 nucleotides match TRBD1. CDR1 is SGHNT and CDR2 is YENEEA in the germline V gene. The V segment lost 5 bases and the J segment 4 bases; nucleotides outside the gene matches: 7. This CDR3 has 15 residues.

V is TRBV7-2 and J is TRBJ2-1; 9 bases fit TRBD2. Per germline, CDR1 SGHTA and CDR2 FQGNSA. The length of the CDR3 is 18 residues. V shed 0 bases and J 8 bases; nucleotides not matched to a gene: 14. CDR3 protein: CASSLARGVAGASDEQFF. CDR3 sequence (DNA): TGTGCCAGCAGCTTAGCCCGGGGAGTAGCGGGAGCTTCAGATGAGCAGTTCTTC.

The chain links TRBV27 to TRBJ2-7, with 8 bases aligning to TRBD1. The V gene's germline CDR1 is MNHEY and CDR2 SMNVEV (reference sequence). The V segment lost 5 bases and the J segment 5 bases; nucleotides outside the gene matches: 8. The CDR3 is made up of 14 amino acids. The CDR3 region is CASSPGQGRDEQYF. The CDR3 DNA is TGTGCCAGCAGTCCCGGACAGGGACGTGACGAGCAGTACTTC.

This chain connects TRBV7-2 to TRBJ2-2; D may be TRBD2 (6 bases). The CDR3 sequence is 14 residues long. In germline, CDR1 is SGHTA, CDR2 FQGNSA. The V gene lost 9 bases and the J gene lost 0 bases, with 11 bases spanning the gap. CDR3: CARTGVSNTGELFF. CDR3 DNA sequence: TGTGCCAGGACGGGAGTATCGAACACCGGGGAGCTGTTTTTT. Complete variable domain (other parts from reference TRBV7-2 and TRBJ2-2): GAGVSQSPSNKVTEKGKDVELRCDPISGHTALYWYRQSLGQGLEFLIYFQGNSAPDKSGLPSDRFSAERTGGSVSTLTIQRTQQEDSAVYLCARTGVSNTGELFFGEGSRLTVL.

This chain connects TRBV6-5 to TRBJ2-6; D remains unclear. The CDR3 is 15 amino acids. V was shortened by 8 bases and J by 4 bases, with 15 bases between the two germline ends. Germline lookup yields CDR1 MNHEY and CDR2 SVGAGI. The CDR3 spells CASSGVGSGANVLTF. In DNA, the CDR3 is TGTGCCAGCTCAGGCGTCGGCTCGGGGGCCAACGTCCTGACTTTC.

The rearrangement links TRBV6-6 to TRBJ2-7, with 11 nucleotides matching TRBD1. With 6 bases clipped from V and 3 bases from J, the junction kept 4 bases outside the gene matches. The length of the CDR3 is 14 residues. Germline CDR1 reads MNHNY; CDR2 reads SVGAGI (reference sequence). The CDR3 sequence is CASRSGTGGYEQYF. The CDR3 DNA follows: TGTGCCAGCAGGTCCGGGACAGGGGGCTACGAGCAGTACTTC.

The chain is built from TRBV21-1 and TRBJ2-5; no check of the table's D call, TRBD2, against the DNA was made. The DNA end is more similar to TRBJ2-7, so the J call may be wrong. TRBV21-1 is a pseudogene. The CDR3 is 14 amino acids. The CDR3 region is CASTNCTGSYEQYF. For the CDR3, the DNA is TGTGCCAGCACCAACTGCACGGGGTCCTACGAGCAGTACTTC.